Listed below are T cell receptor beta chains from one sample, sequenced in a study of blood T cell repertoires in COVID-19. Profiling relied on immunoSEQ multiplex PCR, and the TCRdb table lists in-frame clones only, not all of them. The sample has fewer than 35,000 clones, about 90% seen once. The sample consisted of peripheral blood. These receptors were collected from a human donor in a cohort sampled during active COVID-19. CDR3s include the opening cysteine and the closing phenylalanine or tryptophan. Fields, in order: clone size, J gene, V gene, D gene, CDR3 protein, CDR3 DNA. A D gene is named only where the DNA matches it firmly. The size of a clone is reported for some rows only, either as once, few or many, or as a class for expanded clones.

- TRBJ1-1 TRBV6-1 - CASSEQGRGMNTEAFF TGTGCCAGCAGTGAACAGGGGAGGGGGATGAACACTGAAGCTTTCTTT
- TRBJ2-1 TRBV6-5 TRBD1 CASRLDRVGEQFF TGTGCCAGCAGGCTCGACAGGGTTGGTGAGCAGTTCTTC
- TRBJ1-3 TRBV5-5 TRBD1 CASSFYPGQGGNTIYF TGTGCCAGCAGCTTTTACCCGGGACAGGGAGGAAACACCATATATTTT
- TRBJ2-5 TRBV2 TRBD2 CASKGGSDLVQYF TGTGCCAGCAAGGGCGGGAGCGATTTGGTCCAGTACTTC
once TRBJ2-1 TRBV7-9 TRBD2 CASSLVPSGLAGGVGEQFF TGTGCCAGCAGCTTAGTTCCCTCAGGACTAGCGGGAGGTGTGGGTGAGCAGTTCTTC
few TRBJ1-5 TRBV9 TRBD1 CASSSTGGDNQPQHF TGTGCCAGCAGCTCGACAGGGGGCGACAATCAGCCCCAGCATTTT
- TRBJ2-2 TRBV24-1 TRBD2 CATSDTSGANTGELFF TGTGCCACCAGTGACACTAGCGGAGCGAACACCGGGGAGCTGTTTTTT
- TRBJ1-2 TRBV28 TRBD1 CASSLSTGVNYGYTF TGTGCCAGCAGTTTATCGACAGGGGTTAACTATGGCTACACCTTC
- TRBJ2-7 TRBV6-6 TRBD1 CASSPPTGHEQYF TGTGCCAGCAGTCCGCCGACAGGGCATGAGCAGTACTTC
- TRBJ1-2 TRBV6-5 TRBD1 CASSTGIGYTF TGTGCCAGCTCGACAGGGATCGGCTACACCTTC
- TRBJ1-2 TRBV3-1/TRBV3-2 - CASSSTSGAYGYTF TGTGCCAGCAGCTCGACGTCAGGGGCCTATGGCTACACCTTC
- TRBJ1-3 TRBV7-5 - CVRSLVRSGWF TGTGTCAGAAGCTTAGTTCGCTCGGGGTGGTTT
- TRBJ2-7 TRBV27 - CASSLSGGNAYEQYF TGTGCCAGCAGTTTATCAGGGGGTAATGCCTACGAGCAGTACTTC
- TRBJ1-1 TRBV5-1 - CASSLGSGYDTEAFF TGCGCCAGCAGCTTGGGGTCAGGGTACGACACTGAAGCTTTCTTT
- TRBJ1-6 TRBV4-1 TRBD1 CASSQGQGPISPLHF TGCGCCAGCAGCCAAGGACAGGGGCCAATTTCACCCCTCCACTTT
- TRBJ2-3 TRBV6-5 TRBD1 CASRRTGVDTQYF TGTGCCAGCAGGCGGACAGGGGTCGATACGCAGTATTTT
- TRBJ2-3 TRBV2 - CASRSTTYHTDTQYF TGTGCCAGCAGGTCCACGACATACCACACAGATACGCAGTATTTT
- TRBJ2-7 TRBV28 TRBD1 CASSLAGQGAYEQYF TGTGCCAGCAGTTTGGCCGGACAGGGGGCCTACGAGCAGTACTTC
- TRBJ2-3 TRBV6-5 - CASSSSGPYTDTQYF TGTGCCAGCAGTTCGAGCGGGCCATACACAGATACGCAGTATTTT
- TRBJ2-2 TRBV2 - CASRTQALGTGELFF TGTGCCAGCAGAACACAGGCGCTGGGCACCGGGGAGCTGTTTTTT
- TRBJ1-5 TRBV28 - CASSPPPGAGSNQPQHF TGTGCCAGCAGTCCCCCCCCAGGGGCCGGGAGCAATCAGCCCCAGCATTTT
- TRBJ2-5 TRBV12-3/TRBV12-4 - CASSLLETQYF TGTGCCAGCAGTTTACTCGAGACCCAGTACTTC
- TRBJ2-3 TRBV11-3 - CASSLHPGGTDTQYF TGTGCCAGCAGCCTCCACCCGGGGGGCACAGATACGCAGTATTTT
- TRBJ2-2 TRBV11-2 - CASSLRGGSGVNTGELFF TGTGCCAGCAGCTTAAGGGGGGGTAGCGGCGTGAACACCGGGGAGCTGTTTTTT
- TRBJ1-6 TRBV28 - CASSFNSHNNSPLHF TGTGCCAGCAGTTTTAACAGCCATAATAATTCACCCCTCCACTTT
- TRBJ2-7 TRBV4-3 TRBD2 CASSPQRESGEQYF TGCGCCAGCAGCCCTCAGCGGGAGTCGGGCGAGCAGTACTTC
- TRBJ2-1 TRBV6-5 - CASSSTDRPGEFF TGTGCCAGCAGTTCGACAGACCGACCTGGGGAGTTCTTC
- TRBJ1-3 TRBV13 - CASSFSGPLSGNTIYF TGTGCCAGCAGCTTTTCGGGTCCCCTCTCTGGAAACACCATATATTTT
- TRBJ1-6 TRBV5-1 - CASSPGGRGNSPLHF TGCGCCAGCAGCCCGGGAGGCAGGGGTAATTCACCCCTCCACTTT
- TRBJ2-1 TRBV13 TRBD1 CASSPISTRGLYNEQFF TGTGCCAGCAGCCCAATCTCCACCAGGGGGCTCTACAATGAGCAGTTCTTC
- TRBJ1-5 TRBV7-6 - CASSPPGEPQHF TGTGCCAGCAGCCCCCCCGGGGAGCCCCAGCATTTT
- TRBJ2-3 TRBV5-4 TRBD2 CASSLTGGPADTQYF TGTGCCAGCAGCTTGACGGGGGGGCCGGCAGATACGCAGTATTTT
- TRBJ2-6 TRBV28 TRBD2 CASGWDYNSGANVLTF TGTGCCAGCGGCTGGGACTACAACTCTGGGGCCAACGTCCTGACTTTC
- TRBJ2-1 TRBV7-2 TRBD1 CASSLQGQGAYNEQFF TGTGCCAGCAGCTTACAAGGACAGGGGGCCTACAATGAGCAGTTCTTC
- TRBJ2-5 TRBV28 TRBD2 CASSLFLLTSGKETQYF TGTGCCAGCAGTTTATTCCTGCTGACTAGCGGGAAAGAGACCCAGTACTTC
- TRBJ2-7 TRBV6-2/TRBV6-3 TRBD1 CASSYSRDSLHLQYF TGTGCCAGCAGTTACTCCCGGGACAGCTTGCATTTGCAGTACTTC
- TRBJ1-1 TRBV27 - CASSQTGTNTEAFF TGTGCCAGCAGTCAAACAGGGACGAACACTGAAGCTTTCTTT
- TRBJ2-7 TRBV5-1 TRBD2 CASSLGLAELYEQYF TGCGCCAGCAGCCTGGGACTAGCGGAACTCTACGAGCAGTACTTC
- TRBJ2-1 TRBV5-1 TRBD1 CASSTRGTSSYNEQFF TGCGCCAGCAGTACCAGGGGGACGAGCTCCTACAATGAGCAGTTCTTC
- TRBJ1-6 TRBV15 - CATSRGREDFSPLHF TGTGCCACCAGCCGGGGCAGGGAGGACTTTTCACCCCTCCACTTT
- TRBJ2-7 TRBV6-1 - CASSESGYEQYF TGTGCCAGCAGTGAATCCGGCTACGAGCAGTACTTC
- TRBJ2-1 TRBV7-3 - CASSTGEYYNEQFF TGTGCCAGCAGCACGGGGGAATACTACAATGAGCAGTTCTTC
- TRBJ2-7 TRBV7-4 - CASSKGVSGWREQYF TGTGCCAGCAGCAAAGGGGTGAGCGGGTGGAGGGAGCAGTACTTC
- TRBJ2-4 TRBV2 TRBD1 CASSARGRVTKNIQYF TGTGCCAGCAGTGCCAGGGGGCGCGTGACCAAAAACATTCAGTACTTC
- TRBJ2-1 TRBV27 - CASSFAGQSYNEQFF TGTGCCAGCAGTTTTGCCGGACAGTCATACAATGAGCAGTTCTTC
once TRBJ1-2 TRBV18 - CASSPTSGGLGYTF TGTGCCAGCTCACCAACTTCGGGGGGCCTGGGCTACACCTTC
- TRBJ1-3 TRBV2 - CASSDWAHTIYF TGTGCCAGCAGTGACTGGGCCCACACCATATATTTT
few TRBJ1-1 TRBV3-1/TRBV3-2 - CASSQGGAGEAFF TGTGCCAGCAGCCAAGGGGGAGCTGGTGAAGCTTTCTTT
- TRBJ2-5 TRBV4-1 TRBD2 CASSQEGPTSGSGETQYF TGCGCCAGCAGCCAAGAAGGCCCCACCAGCGGGAGTGGGGAGACCCAGTACTTC
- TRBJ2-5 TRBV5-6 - CASSLRGETQYF TGTGCCAGCAGCTTGCGCGGGGAGACCCAGTACTTC
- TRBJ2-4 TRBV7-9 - CASSSLDRAKNIQYF TGTGCCAGCAGCTCCCTCGACAGGGCCAAAAACATTCAGTACTTC